This T cell receptor (beta chain) was sequenced for a study of T cells in localized non-small cell lung cancer (dated by TCRdb to 2020 to 2022). For the study in its entirety: The study analyzed T cell repertoires of hundreds of early-stage NSCLC patients, comparing tumors and uninvolved tumor-adjacent lungs. Of the NSCLC patients, roughly 130 were male and 85 to 110 were female, and the mean age was approximately 66 years. The cohort consisted of roughly 240 treatment-naive NSCLC patients whose localized lung tumors had been resected. Study-wide findings and limitations: Because multi-region tumor sequencing was not performed, intratumor heterogeneity could not be ruled out. Longer overall survival was associated with higher blood T cell density, whereas shorter survival was associated with higher adjacent-lung clonality. A median of roughly 50 of the top 100 tumor clones turned up in the paired uninvolved adjacent lung, and approximately 30 of those clones also ranked among the top 100 of that same adjacent lung. Uninvolved tumor-adjacent lung showed the highest T cell clonality, higher than tumor, which suggests more focused antigenic responses in the uninvolved tumor-adjacent lung. Because the study design was exploratory, TCR variables were selected using unadjusted p-values without false-discovery rate correction.

Turning to this clone: It lacks a known antigen. The sample holds no much larger clone one base away, and base qualities are not on file.

At diagnosis, tumor, uninvolved tumor-adjacent lung and peripheral blood were collected and then preserved as a mix of FFPE and fresh-frozen material. Based on the germline V gene (reference sequence), the CDR1 and CDR2 sequences are GTSNPN and SVGIG. V is clipped by 0 bases and J by 2 bases, and the sequence between their germline boundaries is 11 bases long. The CDR3 starts with the cysteine, ends with the phenylalanine, and has 14 residues. Kept here is only the CDR3 DNA, which spans 42 bases and is read in frame from base 1. The immunoSEQ Assay was used to sequence TCR beta CDR3 regions from DNA. Per the source publication's procedure: To compute T cell density, TCR beta template counts were normalized to usable DNA, which was estimated by amplifying housekeeping genes. The preseqR package was used to estimate richness by extrapolating to 400,000 templates for PBMC samples and to 120,000 templates for tissue samples. Clonality was defined by subtracting Pielou's evenness from one. Differential abundance testing on productive amino-acid clonotypes, with a minimum total count of 5 and an alpha of 0.1, was used to identify tissue-enriched TCRs. The Jaccard Index and the Morisita Overlap Index were used to quantify repertoire overlap between compartments. TCR beta CDR3s were clustered by GLIPH together with public tetramer-defined viral CDR3s, and at least three viral sequences plus V-gene enrichment were required for viral motifs. TCRdb limited this immuneACCESS table to in-frame rearrangements with V and J called. A share of clones is missing; checked studies link under half to unresolved V genes, and the rest is unexplained. That table furnishes V, J and clone size, whereas the DNA furnished D and trimming. The table for this sample lists 1,500 to 2,000 clones; 36% of them were counted only once. The ten most abundant clones make up over 7% of the sample.

This clonotype originated in a female donor older than 55 with stage II squamous cell lung carcinoma. The chain links TRBV30 with TRBJ2-7, and the D gene may be TRBD1, 6 bases matching. Sequences were derived from lung tumor tissue, sampled before any cancer treatment. The DNA reads as follows: TGTGCCTGGAGTGTGTGGGGGCGTACCTACGAGCAGTACTTC. Its translation reads: CAWSVWGRTYEQYF.